This T cell receptor (beta chain) was recovered during a study of neoadjuvant nivolumab and ipilimumab in lung cancer. The assay was immunoSEQ multiplex PCR, and TCRdb's table has in-frame clones only and misses some. The sample consists of some 38,000 clones, nearly 90% of them appearing once. This receptor was taken from an adult with non-small cell lung cancer. The material was peripheral blood, obtained before neoadjuvant nivolumab, alone or with ipilimumab.

The CDR3 loop is CASSVRGETQYF. The DNA for the CDR3 is TGTGCCAGCAGCGTCAGGGGAGAGACCCAGTACTTC. The V call is TRBV13, the J call TRBJ2-5, with a weak D call TRBD1 (6 bases). CDR1 and CDR2 from the germline V gene are PRHDT and FYEKMQ (reference sequence). V gave up 5 bases and J gave up 4 bases, with 8 bases separating them. The CDR3 length is 12 residues.